The 8 T cell receptor beta chains in this list originate from one sample, sequenced in a study of cytomegalovirus exposure and HLA in healthy donors. Amplification used 60 Vbeta primers and 13 Jbeta primers. Clones were read by immunoSEQ multiplex PCR, and TCRdb kept only the in-frame ones, dropping some. Of 150,000 to 200,000 clones detected, roughly 87% appear once; the ten largest clones hold 3.5% to 5%. Source material: PBMCs. All receptors derive from a man aged 50 to 60 in good health and CMV-seropositive.

This chain uses TRBV7-8 with TRBJ2-7; 9 positions agree with TRBD1. Per germline, CDR1 SGHVS and CDR2 FQNEAQ. V lost 3 bases and J lost 3; bases outside the gene matches: 6. The CDR3 consists of 15 residues. The CDR3 is CASSFPQGASYEQYF. The CDR3 region has the DNA TGTGCCAGCAGCTTTCCACAGGGGGCGAGCTACGAGCAGTACTTC.

V is TRBV10-3 and J is TRBJ2-3, with 8 bases that match TRBD1. CDR1 and CDR2 from the germline V gene are ENHRY and SYGVKD. The CDR3 has 13 residues. V dropped 10 bases and J dropped 2; count of bases not matched to a gene: 5. The CDR3 protein is CARQGLSTDTQYF. Here the CDR3 DNA reads TGTGCCAGACAGGGGCTTTCCACAGATACGCAGTATTTT.

This chain connects TRBV19 to TRBJ2-7; D might be TRBD2 (6 bases). CDR1 and CDR2 (germline): LNHDA, SQIVND (reference sequence). The CDR3 consists of 12 residues. V lost 6 bases, J lost 6 bases, and 12 bases lay in between. The CDR3 DNA reads as TGTGCCAGTAGCACCCCTAGCGCCGAGCAGTACTTC. Residues: CASSTPSAEQYF.

CDR3 loop: CASSLGSASGGTRETQYF. CDR3 DNA: TGTGCCAGCAGCTTAGGGTCGGCTAGCGGGGGGACACGGGAGACCCAGTACTTC. This sequence joins TRBV7-6 and TRBJ2-5; 11 bases align to TRBD2. Germline lookup yields CDR1 SGHVS and CDR2 FNYEAQ. J was trimmed by 5 bases and V by 1 base; bases with no gene match: 12. The CDR3 consists of 18 residues. The full variable domain, its missing parts supplied by reference TRBV7-6 and TRBJ2-5, is GAGVSQSPRYKVTKRGQDVALRCDPISGHVSLYWYRQALGQGPEFLTYFNYEAQQDKSGLPNDRFSAERPEGSISTLTIQRTEQRDSAMYRCASSLGSASGGTRETQYFGPGTRLLVL.

This rearrangement joins TRBV7-9 to TRBJ2-1; perhaps TRBD2 as D (6 bases). This CDR3 contains 16 residues. The V end was cut by 5 bases, the J end by 0 bases, with 14 bases between. Germline CDR1 is SEHNR and CDR2 is FQNEAQ (reference sequence). CDR3 nucleotides: TGTGCCAGCAGCCTCCCCGTGGGGGGCTCCTACAATGAGCAGTTCTTC. It translates to CASSLPVGGSYNEQFF.

This clone was detected once. The gene calls are TRBV5-1 and TRBJ1-1, with D possibly matching TRBD1 (5 bases). V lost 5 bases to trimming and J lost 1 base, with 15 bases between them. Germline CDR1 and CDR2: SGHRS and YFSETQ. This CDR3 is built from 15 residues. The CDR3 DNA is TGCGCCAGCAGGCCCGACAGCGTAAAGAACACTGAAGCTTTCTTT. This translates into CASRPDSVKNTEAFF.

Concerning this clone itself: Sequence at one end of the junction differs from germline and may be a read error. The J gene is TRBJ2-5, the V gene TRBV19; maybe TRBD1 (6 bases). The CDR3 is made up of 15 amino acids. CDR1 and CDR2 (germline): LNHDA, SQIVND (reference sequence). CDR3 DNA: TGTGCCAGTAGTATCGGTGGCAGGGGATCAGAGGCCCAGTACTTC. Its protein is CASSIGGRGSEAQYF.

The rearrangement uses TRBV28 and TRBJ2-5; TRBD1 agrees at 7 bases. The J call is uncertain, as TRBJ2-7 better fits the DNA end. This CDR3 contains 15 residues. Germline CDR1 is MDHEN and CDR2 is SYDVKM. The CDR3 DNA is TGTGCCAGCAGACGCGACAGGGCAGCATCCTACGAGCAGTACTTC. This encodes CASRRDRAASYEQYF.